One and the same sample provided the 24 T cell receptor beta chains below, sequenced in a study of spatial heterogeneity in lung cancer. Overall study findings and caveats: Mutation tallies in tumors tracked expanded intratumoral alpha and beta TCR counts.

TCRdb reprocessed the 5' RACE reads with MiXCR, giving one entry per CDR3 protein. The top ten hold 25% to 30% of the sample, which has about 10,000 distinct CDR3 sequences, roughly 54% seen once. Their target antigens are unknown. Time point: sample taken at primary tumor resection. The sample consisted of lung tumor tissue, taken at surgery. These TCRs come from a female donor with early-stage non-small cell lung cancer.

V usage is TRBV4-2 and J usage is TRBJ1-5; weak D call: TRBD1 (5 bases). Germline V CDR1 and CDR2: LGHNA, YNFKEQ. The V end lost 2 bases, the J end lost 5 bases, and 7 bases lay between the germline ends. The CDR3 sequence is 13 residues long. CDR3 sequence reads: CASSQTGYQPQHF. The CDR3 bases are TGTGCCAGCAGCCAAACAGGTTATCAGCCCCAGCATTTT.

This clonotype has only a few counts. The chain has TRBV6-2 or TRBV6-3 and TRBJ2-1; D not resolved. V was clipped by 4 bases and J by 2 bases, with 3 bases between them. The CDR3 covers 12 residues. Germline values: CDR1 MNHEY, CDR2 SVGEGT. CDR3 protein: CASSSTYNEQFF. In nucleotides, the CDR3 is TGTGCCAGCAGTTCGACCTACAATGAGCAGTTCTTC.

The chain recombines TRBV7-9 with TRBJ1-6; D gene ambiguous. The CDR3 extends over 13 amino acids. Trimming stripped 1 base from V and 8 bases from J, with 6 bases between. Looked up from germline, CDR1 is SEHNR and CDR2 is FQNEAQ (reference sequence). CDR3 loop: CASSLGVDSPLHF. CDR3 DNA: TGTGCCAGCAGCTTAGGGGTCGATTCACCCCTCCACTTT.

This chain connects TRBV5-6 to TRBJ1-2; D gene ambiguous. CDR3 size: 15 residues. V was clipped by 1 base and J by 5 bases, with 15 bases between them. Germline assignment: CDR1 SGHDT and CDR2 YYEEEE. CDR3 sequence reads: CASSLMTLSAYGYTF. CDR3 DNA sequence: TGTGCCAGCAGCTTGATGACTCTTTCCGCTTATGGCTACACCTTC.

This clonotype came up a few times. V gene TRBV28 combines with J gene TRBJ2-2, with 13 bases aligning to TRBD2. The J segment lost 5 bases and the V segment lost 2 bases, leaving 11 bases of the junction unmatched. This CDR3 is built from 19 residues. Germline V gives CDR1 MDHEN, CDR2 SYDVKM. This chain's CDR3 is CASSLGYAGLAGVTGELFF. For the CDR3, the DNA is TGTGCCAGCAGTTTAGGTTACGCTGGACTAGCGGGGGTAACCGGGGAGCTGTTTTTT.

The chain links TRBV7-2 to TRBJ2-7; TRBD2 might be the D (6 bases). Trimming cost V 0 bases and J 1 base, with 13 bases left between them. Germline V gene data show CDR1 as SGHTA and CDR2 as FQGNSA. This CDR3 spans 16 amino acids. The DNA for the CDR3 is TGTGCCAGCAGCTTAGCGGCTAGCGCACCGTCCTACGAGCAGTACTTC. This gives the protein CASSLAASAPSYEQYF.

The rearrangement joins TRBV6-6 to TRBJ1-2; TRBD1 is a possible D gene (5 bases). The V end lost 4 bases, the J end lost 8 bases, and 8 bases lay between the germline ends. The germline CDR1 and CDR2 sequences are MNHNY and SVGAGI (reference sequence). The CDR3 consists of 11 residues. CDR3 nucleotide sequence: TGTGCCAGCAGTTTACAGGAAGGCTACACCTTC. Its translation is CASSLQEGYTF.

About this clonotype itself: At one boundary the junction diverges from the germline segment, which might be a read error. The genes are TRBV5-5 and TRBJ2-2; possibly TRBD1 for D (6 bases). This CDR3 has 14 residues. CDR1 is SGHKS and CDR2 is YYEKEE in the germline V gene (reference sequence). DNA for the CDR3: TGTGCCAGCACCTTGGACAGCCACACCGGGGAGCTGTTTTTT. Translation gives CASTLDSHTGELFF.

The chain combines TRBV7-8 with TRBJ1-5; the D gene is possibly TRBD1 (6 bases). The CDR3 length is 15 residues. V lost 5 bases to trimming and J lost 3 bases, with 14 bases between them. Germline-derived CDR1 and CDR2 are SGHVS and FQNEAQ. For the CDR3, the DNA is TGTGCCAGCAGCCGGGACATGGGAATCAATCAGCCCCAGCATTTT. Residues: CASSRDMGINQPQHF.

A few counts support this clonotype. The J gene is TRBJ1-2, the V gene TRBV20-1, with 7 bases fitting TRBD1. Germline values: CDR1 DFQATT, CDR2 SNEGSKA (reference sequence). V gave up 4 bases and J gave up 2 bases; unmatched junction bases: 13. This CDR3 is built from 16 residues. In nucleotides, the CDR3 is TGCAGTGCTATTCCGGACAGGAGAACTAAGAACTATGGCTACACCTTC. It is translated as CSAIPDRRTKNYGYTF.

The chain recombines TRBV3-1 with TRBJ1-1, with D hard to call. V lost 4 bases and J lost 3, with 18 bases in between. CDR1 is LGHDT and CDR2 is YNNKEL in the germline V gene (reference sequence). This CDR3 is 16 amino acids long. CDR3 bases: TGTGCCAGCAGCCTCGCCCTGACACTAGAGGACACTGAAGCTTTCTTT. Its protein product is CASSLALTLEDTEAFF.

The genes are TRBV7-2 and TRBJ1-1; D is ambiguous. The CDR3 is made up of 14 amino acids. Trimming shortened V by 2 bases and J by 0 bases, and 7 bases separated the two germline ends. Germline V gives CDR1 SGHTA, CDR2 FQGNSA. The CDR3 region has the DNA TGTGCCAGCAGCTTACAGACGGTGAACACTGAAGCTTTCTTT. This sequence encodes CASSLQTVNTEAFF.

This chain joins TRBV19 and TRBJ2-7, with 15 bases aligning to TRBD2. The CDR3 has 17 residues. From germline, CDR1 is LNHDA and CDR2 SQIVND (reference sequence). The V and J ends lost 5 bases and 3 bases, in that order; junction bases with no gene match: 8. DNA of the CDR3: TGTGCCAGTAGTCCGCGGACTAGCGGGGGGGCGTTCTACGAGCAGTACTTC. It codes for CASSPRTSGGAFYEQYF.

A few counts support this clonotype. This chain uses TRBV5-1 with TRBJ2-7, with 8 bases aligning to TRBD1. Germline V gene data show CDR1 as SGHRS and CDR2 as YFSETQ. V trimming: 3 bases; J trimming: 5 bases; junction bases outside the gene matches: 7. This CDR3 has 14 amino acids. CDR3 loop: CASSSQGAIDEQYF. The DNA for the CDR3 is TGCGCCAGCAGCTCTCAGGGGGCGATCGACGAGCAGTACTTC.

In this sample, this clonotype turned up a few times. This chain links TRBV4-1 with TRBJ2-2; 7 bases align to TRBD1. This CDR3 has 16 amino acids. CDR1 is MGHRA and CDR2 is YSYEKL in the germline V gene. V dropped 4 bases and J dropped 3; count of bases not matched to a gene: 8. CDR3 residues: CASSRPTGIDTGELFF. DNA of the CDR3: TGCGCCAGCAGCCGCCCGACAGGGATCGACACCGGGGAGCTGTTTTTT.

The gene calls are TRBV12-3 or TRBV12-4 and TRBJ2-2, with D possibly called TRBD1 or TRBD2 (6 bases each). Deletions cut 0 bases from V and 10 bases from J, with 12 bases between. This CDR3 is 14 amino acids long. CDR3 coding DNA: TGTGCCAGCAGTTTAGCGTGGCCGGGGGCGGAGCTGTTTTTT. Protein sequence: CASSLAWPGAELFF.

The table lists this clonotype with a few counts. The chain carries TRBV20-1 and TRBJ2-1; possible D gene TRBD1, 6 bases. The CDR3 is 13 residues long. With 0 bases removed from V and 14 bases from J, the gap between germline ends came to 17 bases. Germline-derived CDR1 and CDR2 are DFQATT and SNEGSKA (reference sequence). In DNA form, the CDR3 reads TGCAGTGCTAGAGACAACAGGGCCCCAACGGAGTTCTTC. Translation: CSARDNRAPTEFF.

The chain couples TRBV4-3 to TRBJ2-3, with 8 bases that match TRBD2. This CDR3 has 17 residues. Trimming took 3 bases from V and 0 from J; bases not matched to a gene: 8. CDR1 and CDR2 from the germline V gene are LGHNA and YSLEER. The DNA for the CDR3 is TGCGCCAGCAGCCAGATTAGCGGGGAAAGTAGCACAGATACGCAGTATTTT. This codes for CASSQISGESSTDTQYF.

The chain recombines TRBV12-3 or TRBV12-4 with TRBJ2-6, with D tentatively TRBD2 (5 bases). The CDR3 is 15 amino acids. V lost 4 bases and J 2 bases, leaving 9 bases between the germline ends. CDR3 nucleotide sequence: TGTGCCAGCAGTTGGAGGATAGCTGGGGCCAACGTCCTGACTTTC. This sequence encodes CASSWRIAGANVLTF.

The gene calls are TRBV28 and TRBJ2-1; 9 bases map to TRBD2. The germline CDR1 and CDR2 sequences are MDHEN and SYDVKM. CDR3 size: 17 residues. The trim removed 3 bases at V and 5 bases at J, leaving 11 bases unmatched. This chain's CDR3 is CASSLFASGVLNNEQFF. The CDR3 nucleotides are TGTGCCAGCAGTTTGTTTGCTAGCGGGGTACTCAACAATGAGCAGTTCTTC.

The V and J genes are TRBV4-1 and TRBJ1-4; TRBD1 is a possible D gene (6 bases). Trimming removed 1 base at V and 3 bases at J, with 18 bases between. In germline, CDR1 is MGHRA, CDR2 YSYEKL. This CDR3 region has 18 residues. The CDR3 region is CASSQGTYREGANEKLFF. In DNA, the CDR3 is TGCGCCAGCAGCCAAGGAACGTACAGGGAAGGCGCTAATGAAAAACTGTTTTTT.

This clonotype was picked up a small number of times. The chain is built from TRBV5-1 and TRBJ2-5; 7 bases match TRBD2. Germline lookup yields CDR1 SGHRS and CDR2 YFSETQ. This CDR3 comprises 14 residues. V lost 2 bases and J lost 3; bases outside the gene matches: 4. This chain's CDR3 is CASSFPGTKETQYF. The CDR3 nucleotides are TGCGCCAGCAGCTTCCCCGGGACTAAAGAGACCCAGTACTTC.

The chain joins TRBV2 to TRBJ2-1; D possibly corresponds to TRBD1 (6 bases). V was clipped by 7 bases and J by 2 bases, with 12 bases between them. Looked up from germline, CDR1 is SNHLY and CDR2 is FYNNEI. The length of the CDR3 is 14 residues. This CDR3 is CASKGEYTYNEQFF. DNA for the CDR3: TGTGCCAGCAAGGGGGAATATACCTACAATGAGCAGTTCTTC.

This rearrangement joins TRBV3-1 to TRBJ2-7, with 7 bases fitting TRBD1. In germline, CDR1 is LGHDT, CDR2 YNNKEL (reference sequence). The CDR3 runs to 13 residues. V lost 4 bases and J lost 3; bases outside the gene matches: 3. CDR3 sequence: CASSRGQVYEQYF. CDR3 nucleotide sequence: TGTGCCAGCAGCCGTGGACAGGTCTACGAGCAGTACTTC.